The rows below give T cell receptor beta chains drawn from one sample of a study of vaccination effects on CD4 cells after COVID-19. Assay used: immunoSEQ multiplex PCR; TCRdb lists only in-frame clones, some missing. There are about 60,000 clones in the sample; roughly 76% occur only once, and about 2.5% lies in the top ten. For these TCRs, the target antigens are not known. The sequenced sample was CD4+ T cells from PBMCs cultured with HCoV-229E spike peptides, obtained before COVID-19 vaccination. All receptors derive from a human donor who received a COVID-19 vaccine. Both conserved end residues are part of each CDR3. A D gene is named only where the DNA matches it firmly. Clone size is given for some rows only: seen once, a few or many times, or a class if the clone is expanded.

j_call clone_size v_call d_call cdr3_nt cdr3_aa
TRBJ2-5 NA TRBV7-2 TRBD1 TGTGCCAGCAGCTTATCGACAGGGGGCCGGGGCGGGGCCCAGTACTTC CASSLSTGGRGGAQYF
TRBJ1-2 NA TRBV2 NA TGTGCCAGCAGTGACAGACCTAACTATGGCTACACCTTC CASSDRPNYGYTF
TRBJ1-5 NA TRBV5-1 NA TGCGCCAGCAGCTTCGACTCTTGGGATCAGCCCCAGCATTTT CASSFDSWDQPQHF
TRBJ1-2 NA TRBV30 NA TGTGCCTGGAGTCTCTTGAGTGGGTTCGGCTATGGCTACACCTTC CAWSLLSGFGYGYTF
TRBJ2-5 NA TRBV2 NA TGTGCCAGCAGACATGGCAGAACGATTCAAGAGACCCAGTACTTC CASRHGRTIQETQYF
TRBJ1-3 NA TRBV7-9 NA TGTGCCAGCAGCCTCCGCGCAGAGAACACCATATATTTT CASSLRAENTIYF
TRBJ2-1 NA TRBV9 TRBD2 TGTGCCAGCAGCGTCTCCGGGACTAGCGGATACAATGAGCAGTTCTTC CASSVSGTSGYNEQFF
TRBJ1-6 NA TRBV2 NA TGTGCCAGCAGTGAAAGTTTGGGTTTCTATAATTCACCCCTCCACTTT CASSESLGFYNSPLHF
TRBJ2-5 NA TRBV5-6 NA TGTGCCAGCAGCTTGGGGGTAGAGACCCAGTACTTC CASSLGVETQYF
TRBJ2-6 once TRBV5-1 NA TGCGCCAGCAGCGGAGTGGGCTCTGGGGCCAACGTCCTGACTTTC CASSGVGSGANVLTF
TRBJ2-3 few TRBV24-1 NA TGTGCCACCAGTGATTCCCACTCTGCGGATACGCAGTATTTT CATSDSHSADTQYF
TRBJ2-3 NA TRBV5-1 TRBD1 TGCGCCAGCAGCTTGGATGGGTCAGGGGGATATACGCAGTATTTT CASSLDGSGGYTQYF
TRBJ2-5 few TRBV5-8 TRBD2 TGTGCCAGCCCTGGCCGGCCGGGGGGTCCACCAACTCAAGAGACCCAGTACTTC CASPGRPGGPPTQETQYF
TRBJ1-2 NA TRBV13 NA TGTGCCAGCAGCTTAGCGCAGGGAGGTATCTATGGCTACACCTTC CASSLAQGGIYGYTF
TRBJ1-2 NA TRBV19 NA TGTGCCAGTAGGGACGGGTTTAACTATGGCTACACCTTC CASRDGFNYGYTF
TRBJ2-1 NA TRBV10-1 NA TGCGCCAGCAGTTCAACTTATACGGCGAATGAGCAGTTCTTC CASSSTYTANEQFF
TRBJ1-2 NA TRBV2 NA TGTGCCAGCAGCCCTACAGGGATCGGTGGCTACACCTTC CASSPTGIGGYTF
TRBJ1-1 NA TRBV18 NA TGTGCCAGCTCACCATCAGGACCGAACACTGAAGCTTTCTTT CASSPSGPNTEAFF
TRBJ1-3 NA TRBV18 NA TGTGCCAGCTCACCCGGACGGCGAGAAAACACCATATATTTT CASSPGRRENTIYF
TRBJ2-2 NA TRBV11-2 NA TGTGCCAGCAGCGAAAGGCAGGGTGCTTCCGGGGAGCTGTTTTTT CASSERQGASGELFF
TRBJ2-2 NA TRBV30 TRBD1 TGTGCCTGGACAGCGGGACAGGGGAACACCGGGGAGCTGTTTTTT CAWTAGQGNTGELFF
TRBJ2-1 few TRBV5-1 NA TGCGCCAGCAGCTTGAACTACATGTACAATGAGCAGTTCTTC CASSLNYMYNEQFF
TRBJ2-3 NA TRBV5-1 NA TGCGCCAGCAGCTTGGAACTGTATAGCACAGATACGCAGTATTTT CASSLELYSTDTQYF
TRBJ1-3 few TRBV6-5 NA TGTGCCAGCAGTTACCACAGGGCTGGAAACACCATATATTTT CASSYHRAGNTIYF
TRBJ1-3 NA TRBV4-1 NA TGCGCCAGCAGCCTACCGGACAGAGATCCTGGAAACACCATATATTTT CASSLPDRDPGNTIYF
TRBJ1-1 NA TRBV5-4 NA TGTGCCAGCAGCTTGGGAGGGCAAGAGAACACTGAAGCTTTCTTT CASSLGGQENTEAFF
TRBJ1-2 few TRBV2 NA TGTGCCAGCAGTGGGAACAGTCGGGGTGGCTACACCTTC CASSGNSRGGYTF
TRBJ1-1 NA TRBV6-2/TRBV6-3 TRBD1 TGTGCCAGCAGTTACCTTAAGGGACAGTCAAGTGAAGCTTTCTTT CASSYLKGQSSEAFF
TRBJ1-5 NA TRBV3-1/TRBV3-2 NA TGTGCCAGCAGCCAGGGTCCAAATCAGCCCCAGCATTTT CASSQGPNQPQHF
TRBJ2-4 NA TRBV18 TRBD1 TGTGCCAGCTCACGGGACAGGGGGCTGACCAAAAACATTCAGTACTTC CASSRDRGLTKNIQYF
TRBJ1-2 NA TRBV23-1 NA TGCGCCAGCAGTCCTCGCCCAGCACGGACGGTATTTTATGGCTACACCTTC CASSPRPARTVFYGYTF
TRBJ1-1 NA TRBV12-3/TRBV12-4 NA TGTGCCAGCAGTTTAATGAGGAACACTGAAGCTTTCTTT CASSLMRNTEAFF
TRBJ1-2 few TRBV5-1 TRBD1 TGCGCCAGCGCACAGGGGGCGGGTAACTATGGCTACACCTTC CASAQGAGNYGYTF
TRBJ1-2 NA TRBV21-1 NA TGTGCCAGCAGCTGGGCAGGGGACTATGGCTACACCTTC CASSWAGDYGYTF
TRBJ1-3 NA TRBV5-5 NA TGTGCCAGCAGCTTGCCCTTCTCTGGAAACACCATATATTTT CASSLPFSGNTIYF
TRBJ1-1 NA TRBV7-9 TRBD1 TGTGCCAGCAGCTCCAGGACAGGGGGCGCCAACACTGAAGCTTTCTTT CASSSRTGGANTEAFF
TRBJ2-1 NA TRBV5-1 TRBD1 TGCGCCAGCAGCTCGTCCGGGACAGGGTCCCATGAGCAGTTCTTC CASSSSGTGSHEQFF
TRBJ2-5 NA TRBV5-6 NA TGTGCCAGCAGCTTGGAGTCAGGGCTCAACTGGGAGACCCAGTACTTC CASSLESGLNWETQYF
TRBJ2-3 NA TRBV7-9 TRBD2 TGTGCCAGCAGCTTAGCTAAGACTAGCGACTTTGGGCCAGATACGCAGTATTTT CASSLAKTSDFGPDTQYF
TRBJ1-5 NA TRBV6-1 NA TGTGCCAGCAGTGAAGGTGGTCGGCAGGGCAATCAGCCCCAGCATTTT CASSEGGRQGNQPQHF
TRBJ1-1 NA TRBV5-4 TRBD1 TGTGCCAGCAGCTGGGGGACAGGGGGCGAGAACACTGAAGCTTTCTTT CASSWGTGGENTEAFF
TRBJ1-4 once TRBV6-5 NA TGTGCCAGCCGACTCGCTTCGGGACGGATAGAAAAACTGTTTTTT CASRLASGRIEKLFF
TRBJ2-3 NA TRBV2 NA TGTGCCAGCAGTGACAGACTATACACAGATACGCAGTATTTT CASSDRLYTDTQYF
TRBJ2-4 NA TRBV4-1 TRBD2 TGCGCCAGCAGCCTCGGACTAGCGGGGGGGTTAGCCAAAAACATTCAGTACTTC CASSLGLAGGLAKNIQYF
TRBJ2-1 NA TRBV10-3 NA TGTGCCATCAGTGGTCTTCCTAACAATGAGCAGTTCTTC CAISGLPNNEQFF
TRBJ1-3 NA TRBV7-8 NA TGTGCCAGCAGCTTAAACCAGGGAAGAAACACCATATATTTT CASSLNQGRNTIYF
TRBJ1-2 NA TRBV5-6 NA TGTGCCAGCAGCTTACAGACCCCCTATGGCTACACCTTC CASSLQTPYGYTF